This is a list of T cell receptor beta chains from one sample in a study of T-cell reconstitution after alpha-beta-depleted transplantation in children. Each CDR3 protein gets one entry after TCRdb re-called the PCR reads with MiXCR. The sample contains some 440,000 distinct CDR3 sequences, about 16% of which appear only once. Sample: PBMCs, mostly from graft donor cells, taken 360 days after TCRalphabeta/CD19-depleted stem cell transplant. Receptors originate from a boy under two years old who had a stem cell transplant for Wiskott-Aldrich syndrome, so the T cells may come from the graft donor. Both conserved end residues are part of each CDR3. The order of the fields is D gene, V gene, clone size, J gene, CDR3 protein, CDR3 DNA. The D gene is left open where the match is weak. Not every row has a clone size; where given, it reads once, few, many or a size class.

d_call: NA
v_call: TRBV6-2/TRBV6-3
clone_size: NA
j_call: TRBJ2-7
cdr3_aa: CASSSLRDTSYEQYF
cdr3_nt: TGTGCCAGCAGTTCCCTCCGGGACACCTCCTACGAGCAGTACTTC

d_call: TRBD1
v_call: TRBV5-1
clone_size: few
j_call: TRBJ2-1
cdr3_aa: CASSLSPEGQNNEQFF
cdr3_nt: TGCGCCAGCAGCTTAAGTCCCGAGGGACAGAACAATGAGCAGTTCTTC

d_call: NA
v_call: TRBV7-9
clone_size: NA
j_call: TRBJ2-2
cdr3_aa: CASNMDSRTGELFF
cdr3_nt: TGTGCCAGCAACATGGACAGCAGGACCGGGGAGCTGTTTTTT

d_call: NA
v_call: TRBV4-1
clone_size: few
j_call: TRBJ2-1
cdr3_aa: CASSQFPTGLAGEQFF
cdr3_nt: TGCGCCAGCAGCCAATTCCCCACGGGGTTGGCCGGAGAGCAGTTCTTC

d_call: TRBD2
v_call: TRBV12-3/TRBV12-4
clone_size: NA
j_call: TRBJ2-7
cdr3_aa: CASSQRGTSYEQYF
cdr3_nt: TGTGCCAGCAGCCAACGGGGGACTAGCTACGAGCAGTACTTC

d_call: NA
v_call: TRBV4-2
clone_size: few
j_call: TRBJ2-3
cdr3_aa: CASSQEALDTDTQYF
cdr3_nt: TGTGCCAGCAGCCAAGAGGCACTAGATACAGATACGCAGTATTTT

d_call: TRBD1
v_call: TRBV5-1
clone_size: few
j_call: TRBJ2-7
cdr3_aa: CASSLAGRTGPYEQYF
cdr3_nt: TGCGCCAGCAGCTTGGCTGGGAGGACAGGGCCCTACGAGCAGTACTTC

d_call: TRBD2
v_call: TRBV19
clone_size: few
j_call: TRBJ2-1
cdr3_aa: CASSMAGGAYNEQFF
cdr3_nt: TGTGCCAGTAGTATGGCGGGAGGGGCCTACAATGAGCAGTTCTTC

d_call: NA
v_call: TRBV12-3/TRBV12-4
clone_size: NA
j_call: TRBJ1-1
cdr3_aa: CASSHQGLPNTEAFF
cdr3_nt: TGTGCCAGCAGCCACCAGGGGCTCCCGAACACTGAAGCTTTCTTT

d_call: NA
v_call: TRBV2
clone_size: many
j_call: TRBJ2-3
cdr3_aa: CASREGTGDTQYF
cdr3_nt: TGTGCCAGCAGAGAAGGGACCGGGGATACGCAGTATTTT

d_call: NA
v_call: TRBV12-3/TRBV12-4
clone_size: few
j_call: TRBJ2-6
cdr3_aa: CASSYARGNSGANVLTF
cdr3_nt: TGTGCCAGCAGTTATGCCCGGGGAAACTCTGGGGCCAACGTCCTGACTTTC

d_call: TRBD1
v_call: TRBV6-6
clone_size: few
j_call: TRBJ2-5
cdr3_aa: CASGTGRKTQYF
cdr3_nt: TGTGCCAGCGGGACAGGGCGAAAGACCCAGTACTTC

d_call: TRBD1
v_call: TRBV19
clone_size: many
j_call: TRBJ2-1
cdr3_aa: CASSMQGEYNEQFF
cdr3_nt: TGTGCCAGTAGTATGCAGGGGGAGTACAATGAGCAGTTCTTC

d_call: NA
v_call: TRBV12-3/TRBV12-4
clone_size: many
j_call: TRBJ2-6
cdr3_aa: CASSLITNGLSGANVLTF
cdr3_nt: TGTGCCAGCAGTTTAATTACTAACGGGCTCTCTGGGGCCAACGTCCTGACTTTC

d_call: NA
v_call: TRBV18
clone_size: NA
j_call: TRBJ1-4
cdr3_aa: CASSLRDSNEKLFF
cdr3_nt: TGTGCCAGCTCACTCCGGGACTCTAATGAAAAACTGTTTTTT

d_call: NA
v_call: TRBV5-1
clone_size: few
j_call: TRBJ2-3
cdr3_aa: CASSSLWTDTQYF
cdr3_nt: TGCGCCAGCAGCTCCTTATGGACAGATACGCAGTATTTT

d_call: NA
v_call: TRBV7-9
clone_size: NA
j_call: TRBJ2-2
cdr3_aa: CASSGRTSYSGELFF
cdr3_nt: TGTGCCAGCAGCGGCCGCACTAGTTACTCCGGGGAGCTGTTTTTT

d_call: TRBD1
v_call: TRBV4-1
clone_size: few
j_call: TRBJ1-6
cdr3_aa: CASSTRDRAVGSPLHF
cdr3_nt: TGCGCCAGCAGCACGCGGGACAGGGCCGTCGGTTCACCCCTCCACTTT

d_call: NA
v_call: TRBV4-1
clone_size: NA
j_call: TRBJ1-6
cdr3_aa: CASSQVFSYPSYNSPLHF
cdr3_nt: TGCGCCAGCAGCCAAGTATTCAGTTATCCCTCCTATAATTCACCCCTCCACTTT

d_call: NA
v_call: TRBV27
clone_size: NA
j_call: TRBJ2-7
cdr3_aa: CASSSTRTDEQYF
cdr3_nt: TGTGCCAGCAGTTCCACCCGGACGGACGAGCAGTACTTC

d_call: NA
v_call: TRBV5-1
clone_size: NA
j_call: TRBJ2-3
cdr3_aa: CASSLSSQDTQYF
cdr3_nt: TGCGCCAGCAGCTTGTCCTCGCAAGATACGCAGTATTTT

d_call: NA
v_call: TRBV27
clone_size: NA
j_call: TRBJ2-7
cdr3_aa: CASSWGRIYEQYF
cdr3_nt: TGTGCCAGCAGTTGGGGACGGATCTACGAGCAGTACTTC

d_call: TRBD2
v_call: TRBV12-3/TRBV12-4
clone_size: few
j_call: TRBJ2-1
cdr3_aa: CASSSSLSGRAKPGRFF
cdr3_nt: TGTGCCAGCAGTTCCTCTTTAAGCGGGAGGGCCAAACCGGGACGGTTCTTC

d_call: TRBD2
v_call: TRBV5-1
clone_size: few
j_call: TRBJ2-3
cdr3_aa: CASREAAGGGNTQYF
cdr3_nt: TGCGCCAGCAGGGAGGCTGCGGGGGGCGGGAATACGCAGTATTTT

d_call: NA
v_call: TRBV24-1
clone_size: few
j_call: TRBJ2-6
cdr3_aa: CATSDSGTSGANVLTF
cdr3_nt: TGTGCCACCAGTGATTCGGGAACCTCTGGGGCCAACGTCCTGACTTTC

d_call: NA
v_call: TRBV20-1
clone_size: few
j_call: TRBJ2-5
cdr3_aa: CSAVTETQYF
cdr3_nt: TGCAGTGCTGTAACAGAGACCCAGTACTTC

d_call: NA
v_call: TRBV2
clone_size: many
j_call: TRBJ2-3
cdr3_aa: CASGTHTDTQYF
cdr3_nt: TGTGCCAGCGGAACTCACACAGATACGCAGTATTTT

d_call: NA
v_call: TRBV5-4
clone_size: NA
j_call: TRBJ2-5
cdr3_aa: CASSPRRAGQETQYF
cdr3_nt: TGTGCCAGCAGTCCTAGACGGGCCGGCCAAGAGACCCAGTACTTC

d_call: TRBD2
v_call: TRBV25-1
clone_size: few
j_call: TRBJ2-7
cdr3_aa: CASSKTSGIPPYEQYF
cdr3_nt: TGTGCCAGCAGCAAGACTAGCGGGATCCCACCCTACGAGCAGTACTTC

d_call: NA
v_call: TRBV15
clone_size: few
j_call: TRBJ2-2
cdr3_aa: CATSWFTGELFF
cdr3_nt: TGTGCCACCAGCTGGTTCACCGGGGAGCTGTTTTTT

d_call: NA
v_call: TRBV7-9
clone_size: many
j_call: TRBJ2-1
cdr3_aa: CASSLRTGYNEQFF
cdr3_nt: TGTGCCAGCAGCCTCCGTACAGGTTACAATGAGCAGTTCTTC

d_call: NA
v_call: TRBV4-1
clone_size: NA
j_call: TRBJ1-4
cdr3_aa: CASSLHRDKNEKLFF
cdr3_nt: TGCGCCAGCAGCCTTCACAGGGATAAAAATGAAAAACTGTTTTTT

d_call: NA
v_call: TRBV19
clone_size: few
j_call: TRBJ1-1
cdr3_aa: CASSIERRAEAFF
cdr3_nt: TGTGCCAGTAGTATAGAGAGGAGAGCTGAAGCTTTCTTT

d_call: TRBD1
v_call: TRBV7-8
clone_size: NA
j_call: TRBJ2-6
cdr3_aa: CASSLGRDRVASGANVLTF
cdr3_nt: TGTGCCAGCAGCCTAGGAAGGGACAGGGTGGCCTCTGGGGCCAACGTCCTGACTTTC

d_call: NA
v_call: TRBV12-3/TRBV12-4
clone_size: NA
j_call: TRBJ2-3
cdr3_aa: CASSPRGATDTQYF
cdr3_nt: TGTGCCAGCAGTCCGAGGGGAGCCACAGATACGCAGTATTTT

d_call: NA
v_call: TRBV7-2
clone_size: many
j_call: TRBJ1-2
cdr3_aa: CASSLGGGFGYTF
cdr3_nt: TGTGCCAGCAGCTTAGGTGGGGGCTTTGGCTACACCTTC

d_call: TRBD1
v_call: TRBV12-3/TRBV12-4
clone_size: few
j_call: TRBJ2-1
cdr3_aa: CASKPTGPSSYNEQFF
cdr3_nt: TGTGCCAGCAAACCGACAGGGCCGAGCTCCTACAATGAGCAGTTCTTC

d_call: NA
v_call: TRBV7-7
clone_size: NA
j_call: TRBJ2-1
cdr3_aa: CASSLGVGGEQFF
cdr3_nt: TGTGCCAGCAGCTTAGGGGTGGGTGGTGAGCAGTTCTTC

d_call: NA
v_call: TRBV29-1
clone_size: few
j_call: TRBJ2-5
cdr3_aa: CSVAAQETQYF
cdr3_nt: TGCAGCGTTGCAGCCCAAGAGACCCAGTACTTC

d_call: NA
v_call: TRBV19
clone_size: NA
j_call: TRBJ2-7
cdr3_aa: CASSIRGRGGYEQYF
cdr3_nt: TGTGCCAGTAGTATCCGGGGCAGGGGAGGCTACGAGCAGTACTTC

d_call: NA
v_call: TRBV20-1
clone_size: NA
j_call: TRBJ1-2
cdr3_aa: CSARDPRYGYTF
cdr3_nt: TGCAGTGCTAGAGACCCGAGATATGGCTACACCTTC

d_call: TRBD2
v_call: TRBV29-1
clone_size: NA
j_call: TRBJ2-3
cdr3_aa: CSVDPASGRSDTQYF
cdr3_nt: TGCAGCGTTGACCCCGCGAGCGGGAGGTCAGATACGCAGTATTTT

d_call: NA
v_call: TRBV7-9
clone_size: few
j_call: TRBJ2-7
cdr3_aa: CAIGGYEQYF
cdr3_nt: TGTGCCATAGGGGGGTACGAGCAGTACTTC

d_call: TRBD2
v_call: TRBV7-9
clone_size: few
j_call: TRBJ2-7
cdr3_aa: CASSFTGTSTHEQYF
cdr3_nt: TGTGCCAGCAGCTTCACCGGGACTAGCACCCACGAGCAGTACTTC

d_call: NA
v_call: TRBV5-1
clone_size: NA
j_call: TRBJ1-2
cdr3_aa: CASSWGFGAGYGYTF
cdr3_nt: TGCGCCAGCAGCTGGGGGTTTGGGGCCGGCTATGGCTACACCTTC

d_call: NA
v_call: TRBV29-1
clone_size: few
j_call: TRBJ2-7
cdr3_aa: CSADRRGPSSYEQYF
cdr3_nt: TGCAGTGCGGACAGGCGGGGACCGAGCTCCTACGAGCAGTACTTC

d_call: TRBD1
v_call: TRBV10-3
clone_size: few
j_call: TRBJ2-1
cdr3_aa: CAISVGQGPRNEQFF
cdr3_nt: TGTGCCATCAGTGTTGGACAGGGTCCGAGGAATGAGCAGTTCTTC

d_call: NA
v_call: TRBV5-6
clone_size: once
j_call: TRBJ1-4
cdr3_aa: CASSLPGPYEKLFF
cdr3_nt: TGTGCCAGCAGCTTGCCGGGCCCTTATGAAAAACTGTTTTTT

d_call: TRBD1
v_call: TRBV6-4
clone_size: NA
j_call: TRBJ1-2
cdr3_aa: CASSHRDRDGYTF
cdr3_nt: TGTGCCAGCAGTCACCGGGACAGGGATGGCTACACCTTC

d_call: TRBD2
v_call: TRBV10-3
clone_size: NA
j_call: TRBJ2-7
cdr3_aa: CAISESVGSGGRIPYEQYF
cdr3_nt: TGTGCCATCAGTGAGTCGGTGGGAAGCGGGGGGCGTATCCCCTACGAGCAGTACTTC

d_call: TRBD1
v_call: TRBV4-2
clone_size: many
j_call: TRBJ1-2
cdr3_aa: CASSLGTAANYGYTF
cdr3_nt: TGTGCCAGCAGCCTCGGGACAGCGGCTAACTATGGCTACACCTTC

d_call: NA
v_call: TRBV19
clone_size: NA
j_call: TRBJ2-5
cdr3_aa: CASSTHSPRIEETQYF
cdr3_nt: TGTGCCAGTAGCACCCACTCGCCTCGGATCGAAGAGACCCAGTACTTC

d_call: NA
v_call: TRBV12-3/TRBV12-4
clone_size: many
j_call: TRBJ2-3
cdr3_aa: CASSSSDTQYF
cdr3_nt: TGTGCCAGCAGCTCCTCGGATACGCAGTATTTT

d_call: TRBD1
v_call: TRBV2
clone_size: many
j_call: TRBJ2-3
cdr3_aa: CASSDGDRDTDTQYF
cdr3_nt: TGTGCCAGCAGTGACGGGGACAGGGACACAGATACGCAGTATTTT

d_call: TRBD2
v_call: TRBV20-1
clone_size: few
j_call: TRBJ2-5
cdr3_aa: CSALAREGRETQYF
cdr3_nt: TGCAGTGCATTAGCTCGGGAGGGCCGGGAGACCCAGTACTTC